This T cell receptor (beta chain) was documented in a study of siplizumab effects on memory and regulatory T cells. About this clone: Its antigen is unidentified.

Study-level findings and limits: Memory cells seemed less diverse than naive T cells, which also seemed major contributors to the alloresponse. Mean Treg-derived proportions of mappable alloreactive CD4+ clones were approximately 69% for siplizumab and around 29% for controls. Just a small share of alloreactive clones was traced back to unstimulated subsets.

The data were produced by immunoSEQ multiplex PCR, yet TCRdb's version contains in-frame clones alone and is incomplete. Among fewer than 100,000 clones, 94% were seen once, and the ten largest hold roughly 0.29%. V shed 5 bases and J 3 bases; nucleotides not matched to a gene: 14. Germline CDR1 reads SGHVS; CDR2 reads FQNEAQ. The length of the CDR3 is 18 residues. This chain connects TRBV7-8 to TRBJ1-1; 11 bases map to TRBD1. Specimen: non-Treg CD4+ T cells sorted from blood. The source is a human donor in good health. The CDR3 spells CASSIRPGTGGSDTEAFF. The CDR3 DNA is TGTGCCAGCAGCATAAGACCCGGGACAGGGGGTTCGGACACTGAAGCTTTCTTT.